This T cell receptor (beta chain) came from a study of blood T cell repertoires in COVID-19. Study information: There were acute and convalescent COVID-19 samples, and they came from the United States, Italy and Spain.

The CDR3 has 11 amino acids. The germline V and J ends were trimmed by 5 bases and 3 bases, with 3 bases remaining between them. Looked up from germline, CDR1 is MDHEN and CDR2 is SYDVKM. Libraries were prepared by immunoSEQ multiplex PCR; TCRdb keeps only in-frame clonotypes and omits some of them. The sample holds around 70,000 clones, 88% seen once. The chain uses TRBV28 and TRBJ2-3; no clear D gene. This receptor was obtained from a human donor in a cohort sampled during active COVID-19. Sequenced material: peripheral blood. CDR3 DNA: TGTGCCAGCAGTCTGACAGATACGCAGTATTTT. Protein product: CASSLTDTQYF.